This TCR beta chain appears in the sequencing data of a study of blood T cell repertoires in COVID-19. Study context: Acute and convalescent COVID-19 specimens originated in the United States, Italy and Spain.

The ends were cut back, 2 bases at V and 4 bases at J, with 10 bases in the middle. This CDR3 is 14 amino acids long. The germline V gene has CDR1 MNHEY and CDR2 SMNVEV (reference sequence). Measured with immunoSEQ multiplex PCR; TCRdb has only the in-frame clones, and not every one. The table includes 90,000 to 150,000 clones, 77% detected once. This chain connects TRBV27 to TRBJ2-3; no clear D gene. Sequencing was carried out using peripheral blood. This TCR was sampled from a human donor in a cohort sampled during active COVID-19. The CDR3 region has the DNA TGTGCCAGCAGTTTAGGGCAGACCCCAGATACGCAGTATTTT. Translating it yields CASSLGQTPDTQYF.